This TCR beta chain stems from a study of T cell repertoires in cytomegalovirus infection (dated by TCRdb to the late 2010s). Looking at the study overall: Alongside well-studied HLA-B-restricted epitopes, the peptide stimulations were aimed at recently identified HLA-C-restricted CMV epitopes, whose presentation resists viral immunomodulation. Donor HLA type was relevant to the analysis, because carriage of CMV infection together with the matching HLA type was indicated by public TCR beta signatures. Study-wide conclusions, independent of this receptor: The ex vivo response was dominated by HLA-C-restricted CMV-specific TCR beta clonotypes, which also provided the single most frequent clonotype in two of eight donors. Cumulative frequency of public TCR beta family members discriminated carriers of CMV infection plus the relevant HLA type in this cohort and an independent roughly 340-donor cohort.

Sequencing was carried out with an Illumina HiSeq 1500. TCRdb trimmed public reads at Q25 via fastp, called clones via MiXCR and kept in-frame beta chains. Duplicate CDR3 protein sequences are folded into a single record with the most common DNA and genes. The sample table contains almost 90,000 distinct CDR3 sequences; only one count was recorded for 25% to 35% of them. Over 60% of the sample is taken by the ten largest. As to this clonotype: Which antigen it targets is not known. It has no much larger one-base neighbor in the sample; base qualities were not kept.

The treatment or condition label for this specimen denotes: in vitro stimulation with specific CMV peptide epitopes to enrich CMV-specific T cells. The source material was CD8+ T cells from cultured PBMCs, sampled from culture after CMV antigen stimulation. The TCR originated in a human donor in good health (CMV status not recorded). Some clones in this sample may be carry-over from other donors' samples.

Read as DNA, the sequence is TGTGCCAGCAGCCTAACAGGATTGGATGGCTACACCTTC. It translates to CASSLTGLDGYTF. The sequence joins TRBV9 to TRBJ1-2; a tentative D match to TRBD1 spans 5 bases. V was cut back by 4 bases and J by 6 bases, leaving a gap of 13 bases between them. The CDR1 and CDR2 encoded by the germline V gene are SGDLS and YYNGEE. Including cysteine and phenylalanine, the CDR3 has 13 amino acids. CDR3 DNA is the only sequence kept; it has 39 bases, read in frame from the first base.